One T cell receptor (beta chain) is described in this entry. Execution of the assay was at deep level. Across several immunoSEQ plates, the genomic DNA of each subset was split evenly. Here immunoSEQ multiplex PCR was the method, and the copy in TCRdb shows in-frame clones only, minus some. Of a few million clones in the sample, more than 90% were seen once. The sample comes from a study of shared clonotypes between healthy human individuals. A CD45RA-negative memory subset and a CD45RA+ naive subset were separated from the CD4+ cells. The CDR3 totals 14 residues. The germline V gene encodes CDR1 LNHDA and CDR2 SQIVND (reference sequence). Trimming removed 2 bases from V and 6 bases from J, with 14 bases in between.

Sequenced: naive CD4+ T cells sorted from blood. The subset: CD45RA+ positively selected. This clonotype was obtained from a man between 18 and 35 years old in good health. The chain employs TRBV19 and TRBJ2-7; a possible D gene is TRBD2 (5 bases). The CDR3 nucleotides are TGTGCCAGTAGTATAACCTCAGCGGCCATCGAGCAGTACTTC. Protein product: CASSITSAAIEQYF.